Listed below are T cell receptor beta chains from one sample, sequenced in a study of blood T cells in healthy people across ages. TCRdb itself ran the 5' RACE reads through MiXCR, one entry per CDR3 protein. The table lists hundreds of thousands of distinct CDR3 sequences, more than 40% of them singletons. The sequenced sample was blood. All receptors come from a man in his 60s in good health. The conserved cysteine and the conserved F or W are not part of the CDR3 here. Clone sizes are given selectively: once, few, many, or a class where the clone is expanded.

v_gene	abundance	j_gene	CDR3aa
TRBV29-1	many	TRBJ1-2	SVDSPRGGGYT
TRBV7-2	-	TRBJ2-1	ASSLEGLNSYNEQH
TRBV30	-	TRBJ2-1	AWSVANEQF
TRBV2	-	TRBJ2-3	ASTGVTGNTDTQY
TRBV25-1	-	TRBJ1-5	ASAGQGVGQPQH
TRBV10-3	-	TRBJ2-1	AISGLAGGPTYNEQF
TRBV5-6	-	TRBJ2-1	ASSVAGTGLNEQF
TRBV7-6	many	TRBJ2-7	ASSLLDDSEQY
TRBV15	-	TRBJ2-7	ATSRDLGYSGDRDYEQY
TRBV29-1	-	TRBJ2-3	SVEIGGASTDTQY
TRBV5-1	few	TRBJ1-1	ASSAEGVGTEAF
TRBV7-9	-	TRBJ1-4	ASSLGSVGMGEKLF
TRBV20-1	-	TRBJ1-2	SASRRADNYGYT
TRBV25-1	few	TRBJ1-1	ASSHRGRNTEAF
TRBV9	-	TRBJ2-7	ASSVGWGPHNEQY
TRBV12-3/TRBV12-4	few	TRBJ2-7	ASSPPERWAYEQY
TRBV13	few	TRBJ2-5	ASSAQGRGETQY
TRBV7-2	few	TRBJ1-2	ASSLGTGLWGYT
TRBV28	-	TRBJ2-3	ASRSGRALTDTQY
TRBV5-4	once	-	ASRRDRAETQY
TRBV2	-	TRBJ1-5	ASTQGIVGQPQH
TRBV14	few	TRBJ2-3	ASSQGDKTRWARRTDTQY
TRBV20-1	-	TRBJ2-2	SARKLAGFTGELF
TRBV6-2/TRBV6-3	few	TRBJ1-4	ASSSGQGGLF
TRBV20-1	-	TRBJ2-5	SARMRAVQETQY
TRBV4-3	few	TRBJ2-1	ASRPSTSGGANEQF
TRBV6-2/TRBV6-3	-	TRBJ2-5	ASSQGAPPETQY
TRBV3-1	few	TRBJ2-7	ASGDRDTYEQY
TRBV5-1	-	TRBJ1-6	ASSPGQDYNSPLH
TRBV10-3	-	-	AILGQGGYEQY
TRBV27	-	TRBJ1-4	ASSSTGRGTVDWKLF
TRBV4-3	-	TRBJ1-6	ASSWFNTSPLH
TRBV20-1	few	TRBJ2-5	SATESPQETQY
TRBV7-9	-	TRBJ2-4	ASSLPLATKAKNIQY
TRBV12-3/TRBV12-4	-	TRBJ2-3	ASSLEQTGSDTQY
TRBV4-3	-	TRBJ2-3	ASSQGTGVADTQY
TRBV9	-	TRBJ2-7	ASSVAGTQNTYEQY
TRBV5-1	-	-	ASSLKGLYEQY
TRBV20-1	-	TRBJ2-5	SARDWREGTQY
TRBV4-3	few	TRBJ2-1	ASSTTSYRTSEGEQF
TRBV5-1	-	TRBJ2-1	ASSSRRLDNEQF
TRBV12-3/TRBV12-4	few	TRBJ2-1	ASSGTGGGPYNEQF
TRBV27	-	TRBJ2-7	ASSLYLDGSYEQY
TRBV5-1	-	TRBJ2-7	ASSLEVRSEQY
TRBV3-1	few	TRBJ2-7	ASSQVRQNEQY
TRBV18	few	TRBJ2-1	ASSGGQPPDNEQF